The 28 T cell receptor beta chains presented below share a single source sample, sequenced in a study of OX40 agonist ivuxolimab in advanced cancers. Profiling relied on immunoSEQ multiplex PCR, and the TCRdb table lists in-frame clones only, not all of them. Here the sample spans roughly 48,000 clones, approximately 83% being singletons. The input for sequencing was CD4+ or CD8+ T cells sorted from blood, taken in a trial of the OX40 agonist ivuxolimab. Every receptor here comes from an adult with an advanced solid tumor such as melanoma, head and neck, liver or kidney cancer.

The chain is built from TRBV25-1 and TRBJ1-1; TRBD1 might be the D (5 bases). The CDR3 has 17 residues. V gave up 0 bases and J gave up 0 bases, with 14 bases separating them. Per germline, CDR1 MGHDK and CDR2 SYGVNS. CDR3 residues: CASSEYGQGRVNTEAFF. The CDR3 DNA follows: TGTGCCAGCAGTGAATATGGGCAGGGTAGGGTGAACACTGAAGCTTTCTTT.

V and J are TRBV2 and TRBJ2-2; 9 bases match TRBD1. The germline gives CDR1 SNHLY, CDR2 FYNNEI. The CDR3 is 14 residues long. With 8 bases clipped from V and 5 bases from J, the junction kept 6 bases outside the gene matches. The CDR3 nucleotides read TGTGCCAGCCGGGGACAGGGCGAGACCGGGGAGCTGTTTTTT. It is translated as CASRGQGETGELFF.

The rearrangement links TRBV6-5 to TRBJ2-4, with D possibly matching TRBD2 (6 bases). CDR1 MNHEY and CDR2 SVGAGI come from the germline V gene. The CDR3 spans 12 residues. Trimming left V 5 bases short and J 4 bases short, with 6 bases between. CDR3 sequence reads: CASSGGKNIQYF. In nucleotides, the CDR3 is TGTGCCAGCAGTGGGGGGAAAAACATTCAGTACTTC.

Comment on this clone: The sample contains more than one DNA sequence encoding this CDR3. The chain joins TRBV19 to TRBJ1-1; TRBD1 agrees at 7 bases. Germline CDR1 and CDR2: LNHDA and SQIVND (reference sequence). The CDR3 is made up of 13 amino acids. After removal of 5 bases from V and 0 bases from J, the junction contained 0 bases not matched to a gene. The CDR3 region is CASSGQVNTEAFF. In DNA form, the CDR3 reads TGTGCCAGTAGTGGACAGGTGAACACTGAAGCTTTCTTT.

The V and J genes are TRBV6-5 and TRBJ1-5; D unclear. Trimming left V 6 bases short and J 4 bases short, with 10 bases between. Germline V gives CDR1 MNHEY, CDR2 SVGAGI. CDR3 length: 13 residues. This CDR3 is CASSPIRNQPQHF. The CDR3 region has the DNA TGTGCCAGCAGCCCCATTCGGAATCAGCCCCAGCATTTT.

V and J are TRBV2 and TRBJ2-5; the D gene is possibly TRBD2 (6 bases). With 10 bases removed from V and 5 bases from J, the gap between germline ends came to 14 bases. CDR3 length: 12 residues. Germline CDR1 SNHLY, CDR2 FYNNEI. CDR3: CATGGGWETQYF. CDR3 DNA sequence: TGTGCCACCGGTGGAGGGTGGGAGACCCAGTACTTC.

This clone has just a few counts. The chain recombines TRBV5-8 with TRBJ2-4; possibly TRBD1 for D (5 bases). The CDR3 covers 15 residues. Germline V gene data show CDR1 as SGHTS and CDR2 as YDEGEE. With 4 bases removed from V and 0 bases from J, the gap between germline ends came to 11 bases. CDR3 bases: TGTGCCAGCAGCCAAGGGGTACTAGCCAAAAACATTCAGTACTTC. Translated, it gives CASSQGVLAKNIQYF.

The rearrangement links TRBV7-2 to TRBJ2-1, with D maybe TRBD2 (5 bases). V lost 5 bases and J 10 bases, leaving 12 bases between the germline ends. The CDR3 covers 12 residues. Looked up from germline, CDR1 is SGHTA and CDR2 is FQGNSA. The CDR3: CASSRYGEEQFF. CDR3 in DNA: TGTGCCAGCAGCCGCTATGGGGAGGAGCAGTTCTTC.

V usage is TRBV19 and J usage is TRBJ1-2; D gene unclear. The CDR3 loop spans 13 amino acids. Per the germline V gene, CDR1 is LNHDA and CDR2 is SQIVND (reference sequence). Trimming stripped 3 bases from V and 6 bases from J, with 11 bases between. The CDR3 DNA reads TGTGCCAGTAGTATTGGCGTAATGGATGGCTACACCTTC. Translation: CASSIGVMDGYTF.

The V call is TRBV19, the J call TRBJ1-4; D unclear. This CDR3 spans 16 amino acids. Germline lookup yields CDR1 LNHDA and CDR2 SQIVND (reference sequence). V was trimmed by 3 bases and J by 5 bases, leaving 16 bases between them. The CDR3 nucleotides are TGTGCCAGTAGTATGCCTCGCACAGCCTTGAATGAAAAACTGTTTTTT. It yields the protein CASSMPRTALNEKLFF.

The V call is TRBV6-1, the J call TRBJ2-5; either TRBD1 or TRBD2 may supply D (5 bases each). The CDR3 spans 14 residues. The V and J ends lost 3 bases and 9 bases respectively, with 17 bases between them. Germline V lookup: CDR1 MNHNS, CDR2 SASEGT. CDR3 in DNA: TGTGCCAGCAGTGATGGGGGTGCCGTCCGGGCCCAGTACTTC. This sequence encodes CASSDGGAVRAQYF.

This chain links TRBV5-1 with TRBJ2-6; D unresolved. CDR1 is SGHRS and CDR2 is YFSETQ in the germline V gene. The CDR3 extends over 13 amino acids. Trimming stripped 5 bases from V and 3 bases from J, with 6 bases between. Written as DNA, the CDR3 is TGCGCCAGCAGGAATCTTGGGGCCAACGTCCTGACTTTC. Its protein is CASRNLGANVLTF.

This chain links TRBV5-4 with TRBJ1-2; TRBD1 matches 8 bases. Germline CDR1 reads SGHNT; CDR2 reads YYREEE (reference sequence). This CDR3 has 15 residues. Unmatched junction bases numbered 10, after V lost 0 bases and J lost 9 bases. The CDR3 nucleotides are TGTGCCAGCAGCTTGGATCCACGGACAGGGAAGAGCTACACCTTC. Protein sequence: CASSLDPRTGKSYTF.

A single count supports this clone. V and J are TRBV12-5 and TRBJ1-6; TRBD1 aligns across 10 bases. The ends lost 0 bases at V and 3 bases at J; junction bases unmatched: 8. The CDR3 length is 19 residues. Germline assignment: CDR1 LGHNT and CDR2 FRNRAP. The CDR3 sequence is CASGLVLGTGDLYNSPLHF. The CDR3 coding sequence is TGTGCTAGTGGTTTGGTCCTCGGGACAGGGGACCTCTATAATTCACCCCTCCACTTT.

For the CDR3, the DNA is TGTGCCAGCAGCCCCGGGACTAGCCACCTCGAGCAGTACTTC. Translation gives CASSPGTSHLEQYF. V and J are TRBV11-2 and TRBJ2-7; 9 bases agree with TRBD2. CDR3 size: 14 residues. With 5 bases clipped from V and 6 bases from J, the junction kept 8 bases outside the gene matches. Germline V gene sequence: CDR1 SGHAT, CDR2 FQNNGV.

V and J are TRBV6-1 and TRBJ2-2, with 10 bases matching TRBD1. Germline CDR1 reads MNHNS; CDR2 reads SASEGT. The CDR3 runs to 15 residues. V gave up 6 bases and J gave up 3 bases; unmatched junction bases: 4. CDR3 in DNA: TGTGCCAGCAGGGGGGGGACAGGGGACACCGGGGAGCTGTTTTTT. Its translation is CASRGGTGDTGELFF.

This chain connects TRBV2 to TRBJ2-3, with D tentatively TRBD2 (5 bases). The V gene lost 6 bases and the J gene lost 3 bases, with 13 bases spanning the gap. CDR1 SNHLY and CDR2 FYNNEI come from the germline V gene. This CDR3 spans 14 amino acids. CDR3 amino acids: CASSPLLGTDTQYF. CDR3 sequence (DNA): TGTGCCAGCAGCCCCCTACTAGGAACAGATACGCAGTATTTT.

The chain joins TRBV7-2 to TRBJ1-2, with 7 bases identical to TRBD1. Germline V CDR1 and CDR2: SGHTA, FQGNSA. The V and J ends lost 5 bases and 8 bases, in that order; junction bases with no gene match: 14. The CDR3 is 15 amino acids. The CDR3 DNA reads as TGTGCCAGCAGCCCCAGGGGGTACGGGACCGTAGGCTACACCTTC. This translates into CASSPRGYGTVGYTF.

This chain joins TRBV4-3 and TRBJ1-5; D is unresolved. V lost 1 base and J lost 6, with 7 bases in between. The length of the CDR3 is 13 residues. Germline CDR1 and CDR2: LGHNA and YSLEER. The CDR3 region is CASSQGGTQPQHF. The DNA for the CDR3 is TGCGCCAGCAGCCAAGGGGGAACTCAGCCCCAGCATTTT.

This chain uses TRBV7-9 with TRBJ1-6, with 7 bases that match TRBD1. V was pared by 5 bases and J by 9 bases, with 7 bases of the junction left unmatched. There are 14 residues in the CDR3. The germline CDR1 and CDR2 sequences are SEHNR and FQNEAQ (reference sequence). This CDR3 is CASSTRQGGSPLHF. Here the CDR3 DNA reads TGTGCCAGCAGCACTAGACAGGGAGGTTCACCCCTCCACTTT.

J is TRBJ1-3 and V is TRBV4-1; TRBD1 is a possible D gene (5 bases). The CDR3 loop spans 15 amino acids. Germline V gene data show CDR1 as MGHRA and CDR2 as YSYEKL. V was cut by 4 bases and J by 6 bases, with 16 bases left in between. The CDR3, as DNA: TGCGCCAGCAGCCCACGCGGCGGCAGGGAAAACACCATATATTTT. This translates into CASSPRGGRENTIYF.

This clone was seen just once. The chain employs TRBV9 and TRBJ2-2, with D uncertain. Germline lookup yields CDR1 SGDLS and CDR2 YYNGEE. The ends were cut back, 3 bases at V and 7 bases at J, with 19 bases in the middle. The CDR3 totals 16 residues. The CDR3 protein is CASSARPGVQIGELFF. For the CDR3, the DNA is TGTGCCAGCAGCGCGCGTCCAGGAGTGCAAATCGGGGAGCTGTTTTTT.

The chain joins TRBV14 to TRBJ1-2, with a tentative D call TRBD1 (5 bases). The CDR3 extends over 15 amino acids. CDR1 and CDR2 from the germline V gene are SGHDN and FVKESK. Between the trimmed V and J ends, which lost 4 bases and 2 bases, there was a span of 14 bases. The CDR3, as DNA: TGTGCCAGCAGCCCGGGACTTCTGTCCAACTATGGCTACACCTTC. It translates to CASSPGLLSNYGYTF.

The J gene is TRBJ1-4, the V gene TRBV28; the match to TRBD1 covers 9 bases. V trimming: 6 bases; J trimming: 5 bases; junction bases outside the gene matches: 4. The CDR3 is made up of 14 amino acids. The germline gives CDR1 MDHEN, CDR2 SYDVKM. This chain's CDR3 is CASRPTGGNEKLFF. In DNA, the CDR3 is TGTGCCAGCAGGCCGACAGGGGGGAATGAAAAACTGTTTTTT.

This sequence joins TRBV7-3 and TRBJ1-2; D uncertain. The CDR3 length is 14 residues. With 6 bases removed from V and 2 bases from J, the gap between germline ends came to 13 bases. Germline lookup yields CDR1 SGHTA and CDR2 FQGTGA. The chain's CDR3 is CASSLGRENYGYTF. In nucleotides, the CDR3 is TGTGCCAGCAGTTTAGGACGGGAAAACTATGGCTACACCTTC.

In this sample, this clone turned up a few times. V gene TRBV5-8 combines with J gene TRBJ1-5, with 8 bases aligning to TRBD1. J gave up 3 bases and V 1 base, and 6 bases lay outside the gene matches. Germline lookup yields CDR1 SGHTS and CDR2 YDEGEE. This CDR3 comprises 16 residues. The CDR3 sequence: CASSLFGRGPNQPQHF. Written as DNA, the CDR3 is TGTGCCAGCAGCTTGTTCGGCAGGGGGCCCAATCAGCCCCAGCATTTT.

CDR3 loop: CASSLLRGHGGFNEQFF. The CDR3 coding sequence is TGTGCCAGCAGCTTGCTAAGGGGGCACGGTGGATTCAATGAGCAGTTCTTC. The rearrangement links TRBV5-6 to TRBJ2-1; 7 bases align to TRBD1. The CDR3 sequence is 17 residues long. The V gene end was trimmed by 1 base and the J gene end by 6 bases; junction bases not matched to a gene: 13. Germline lookup yields CDR1 SGHDT and CDR2 YYEEEE.

The genes are TRBV4-3 and TRBJ1-2, with D hard to call. CDR1 LGHNA and CDR2 YSLEER come from the germline V gene. V was cut by 1 base and J by 7 bases, with 10 bases left in between. The CDR3 extends over 13 amino acids. CDR3: CASSQAGFSGYTF. For the CDR3, the DNA is TGCGCCAGCAGCCAAGCCGGGTTTTCTGGCTACACCTTC.